A single sample is the source of the 8 T cell receptor beta chains below, sequenced in a study of blood T cell repertoires in COVID-19. Repertoires were generated with immunoSEQ multiplex PCR, while TCRdb's copy carries only in-frame clones and drops some. In the table there are approximately 70,000 clones, about 89% of which are singletons. Sequencing was carried out using peripheral blood. The receptors shown here come from a man between 50 and 59 years old with COVID-19, enrolled during active disease.

The gene calls are TRBV3-1 (or the pseudogene TRBV3-2) and TRBJ2-5; D gene ambiguous. The CDR3 consists of 13 residues. V was trimmed by 4 bases and J by 1 base, leaving 7 bases between them. From germline, CDR1 is LGHDT and CDR2 YNNKEL (reference sequence). CDR3 amino acids: CASSLRLQETQYF. The CDR3 bases are TGTGCCAGCAGCCTTCGACTCCAAGAGACCCAGTACTTC.

The chain recombines TRBV7-8 with TRBJ2-7; TRBD2 agrees at 8 bases. The CDR3 runs 14 residues. Germline V lookup: CDR1 SGHVS, CDR2 FQNEAQ. The V and J ends lost 3 bases and 3 bases, in that order; junction bases with no gene match: 4. CDR3 bases: TGTGCCAGCAGCTTGAGCGGGGGAAACTACGAGCAGTACGTC. It yields the protein CASSLSGGNYEQYV.

The genes are TRBV19 and TRBJ2-3; D is unclear. In germline, CDR1 is LNHDA, CDR2 SQIVND (reference sequence). V lost 3 bases, J lost 0 bases, and 7 bases lay in between. The CDR3 sequence is 14 residues long. CDR3 nucleotide sequence: TGTGCCAGTAGTATTAGTGCCAGCACAGATACGCAGTATTTT. Translated, it gives CASSISASTDTQYF. Combining the CDR3 with reference TRBV19 and TRBJ2-3 gives the whole variable domain DGGITQSPKYLFRKEGQNVTLSCEQNLNHDAMYWYRQDPGQGLRLIYYSQIVNDFQKGDIAEGYSVSREKKESFPLTVTSAQKNPTAFYLCASSISASTDTQYFGPGTRLTVL.

The chain employs TRBV28 and TRBJ2-1, with 9 bases matching TRBD2. The CDR3 spans 16 residues. V lost 0 bases to trimming and J lost 4 bases; unmatched junction nucleotides: 4. Germline V gene data show CDR1 as MDHEN and CDR2 as SYDVKM. In DNA form, the CDR3 reads TGTGCCAGCAGTTTATGGCTAGCGGGGACTTACAATGAGCAGTTCTTC. Translating it yields CASSLWLAGTYNEQFF.

The rearrangement links TRBV15 to TRBJ2-2; 7 bases are shared with TRBD2. CDR3 size: 15 residues. Germline loops: CDR1 LNHNV, CDR2 YYDKDF (reference sequence). J lost 7 bases, V lost 1 base, and 6 bases had no gene match. The CDR3 sequence is CATSRGQGGLGELFF. CDR3 nucleotide sequence: TGTGCCACCAGCAGAGGGCAGGGAGGGCTCGGGGAGCTGTTTTTT. The full variable domain, with the rest looked up from reference TRBV15 and TRBJ2-2, is DAMVIQNPRYQVTQFGKPVTLSCSQTLNHNVMYWYQQKSSQAPKLLFHYYDKDFNNEADTPDNFQSRRPNTSFCFLDIRSPGLGDTAMYLCATSRGQGGLGELFFGEGSRLTVL.

The CDR3 region has the DNA TGCGCCAGCAGCCAAAGCCGCGCAGATACGCAGTATTTT. Translation: CASSQSRADTQYF. The gene calls are TRBV4-3 and TRBJ2-3; D ambiguous. The CDR3 contains 13 residues. Germline V gene sequence: CDR1 LGHNA, CDR2 YSLEER. The V and J ends lost 2 bases and 4 bases respectively, with 7 bases between them.

The chain joins TRBV18 to TRBJ2-5; D might be TRBD1 (6 bases). Germline V gives CDR1 KGHSH, CDR2 LQKENI. The V end was cut by 3 bases, the J end by 2 bases, with 13 bases between. The CDR3 is made up of 15 amino acids. As DNA, the CDR3 is TGTGCCAGCTCACCTTTGGGGGCGCGGCAAGAGACCCAGTACTTC. Protein product: CASSPLGARQETQYF.

This chain connects TRBV28 to TRBJ1-1, with a tentative D call TRBD1 (6 bases). This CDR3 has 17 amino acids. Germline V lookup: CDR1 MDHEN, CDR2 SYDVKM. The germline V and J ends were trimmed by 6 bases and 2 bases, with 22 bases remaining between them. The CDR3 loop is CASSSPIGGARNTEAFF. The DNA for the CDR3 is TGTGCCAGCAGCTCCCCTATCGGGGGGGCGCGAAACACTGAAGCTTTCTTT.